A single sample gave rise to the 9 T cell receptor beta chains below, sequenced in a study of CD8 T cells in Susac syndrome. Random hexamers were used to reverse transcribe roughly 0.45 to 1 ug of RNA. Each CDR3 protein is one row after TCRdb ran MiXCR on the immunoSEQ multiplex PCR reads. The sample includes 140,000 to 150,000 distinct CDR3 sequences, approximately 94% of them seen just once. The sample taken for sequencing was CD4+ T cells from PBMCs. All receptors derive from a human donor in good health.

The rearrangement links TRBV6-1 to TRBJ2-1; a possible D gene is TRBD2 (6 bases). The germline V gene encodes CDR1 MNHNS and CDR2 SASEGT. V was trimmed by 6 bases and J by 8 bases, leaving 23 bases between them. The CDR3 spans 16 residues. CDR3 region: CASREAGTRYRHEQFF. The CDR3 DNA reads TGTGCCAGCAGAGAGGCGGGGACTCGATACCGCCATGAGCAGTTCTTC.

The V and J genes are TRBV30 and TRBJ1-1; no clear D gene. The CDR3 length is 12 residues. Germline CDR1 and CDR2: GTSNPN and SVGIG (reference sequence). V lost 2 bases to trimming and J lost 6 bases, with 10 bases between them. The CDR3 reads CAWSLGSAEAFF. CDR3 in DNA: TGTGCCTGGAGTCTGGGCTCTGCTGAAGCTTTCTTT.

The gene calls are TRBV7-8 and TRBJ2-1; tentatively, D is TRBD2 (5 bases). V lost 4 bases to trimming and J lost 3 bases, with 7 bases between them. Germline values: CDR1 SGHVS, CDR2 FQNEAQ. The CDR3 runs 13 residues. The CDR3 DNA sequence: TGTGCCAGCAGCTCCGGGGTCTACAATGAGCAGTTCTTC. Protein sequence: CASSSGVYNEQFF.

V and J are TRBV20-1 and TRBJ2-7; D not certain. CDR1 is DFQATT, CDR2 SNEGSKA, per germline (reference sequence). The germline V and J ends were trimmed by 3 bases and 2 bases, with 14 bases remaining between them. The CDR3 has 14 amino acids. The CDR3 DNA sequence: TGCAGTGCTAGTAAGCCGACGATCCCCTACGAGCAGTACTTC. Its translation: CSASKPTIPYEQYF.

This chain connects TRBV12-3 or TRBV12-4 to TRBJ1-3; no definite D call. The length of the CDR3 is 14 residues. The germline V and J ends were trimmed by 3 bases and 0 bases, with 6 bases remaining between them. The CDR3 sequence: CASSFLLSGNTIYF. DNA for the CDR3: TGTGCCAGCAGTTTTCTCCTCTCTGGAAACACCATATATTTT.

The chain carries TRBV28 and TRBJ2-7, with 9 bases aligning to TRBD1. Trimming cost V 5 bases and J 3 bases; bases outside gene matches: 8. The CDR3 is 15 residues long. The germline CDR1 and CDR2 sequences are MDHEN and SYDVKM. The CDR3 nucleotides are TGTGCCAGCAGTGCGGGGACAGGGAGGTACTACGAGCAGTACTTC. Protein product: CASSAGTGRYYEQYF.

The CDR3 is CASSYTDRGGYTF. The CDR3 DNA reads TGTGCCAGCAGTTACACAGACCGGGGAGGCTACACCTTC. The rearrangement links TRBV27 to TRBJ1-2; D call uncertain. The CDR3 extends over 13 amino acids. Trimming cost V 4 bases and J 8 bases, with 14 bases left between them. Germline assignment: CDR1 MNHEY and CDR2 SMNVEV (reference sequence).

The gene calls are TRBV19 and TRBJ2-3, with TRBD2 matching over 8 bases. The germline V gene has CDR1 LNHDA and CDR2 SQIVND (reference sequence). Germline trimming cut 3 bases from V and 5 bases from J; bases unmatched to any gene: 4. This CDR3 region has 14 residues. Here the CDR3 reads CASSMSAGGDTQYF. CDR3 bases: TGTGCCAGTAGTATGTCTGCGGGAGGAGATACGCAGTATTTT. Drawing the rest from reference TRBV19 and TRBJ2-3, the complete variable domain is DGGITQSPKYLFRKEGQNVTLSCEQNLNHDAMYWYRQDPGQGLRLIYYSQIVNDFQKGDIAEGYSVSREKKESFPLTVTSAQKNPTAFYLCASSMSAGGDTQYFGPGTRLTVL.

V gene TRBV5-1 combines with J gene TRBJ2-1, with TRBD2 identical over 8 bases. J lost 0 bases, V lost 4 bases, and 6 bases had no gene match. Germline V gene lookup returns CDR1 SGHRS and CDR2 YFSETQ. This CDR3 region has 16 residues. The CDR3 DNA is TGCGCCAGCAGCGGGCGACTAGCGAGCTCCTACAATGAGCAGTTCTTC. Translating gives CASSGRLASSYNEQFF.